Following are 16 T cell receptor beta chains from one sample sequenced in a study of cytomegalovirus exposure and HLA in healthy donors. With 60 Vbeta and 13 Jbeta primers, the PCR was carried out. Libraries were prepared by immunoSEQ multiplex PCR; TCRdb keeps only in-frame clonotypes and omits some of them. The table shows around 220,000 clones, with less than 80% occurring only once. Source material: PBMCs. Receptor source: a girl aged 2-10 years in good health and CMV-seronegative.

The chain uses TRBV5-1 and TRBJ1-1; the D gene is possibly TRBD1 (6 bases). Germline assignment: CDR1 SGHRS and CDR2 YFSETQ. Between the trimmed V and J ends, which lost 4 bases and 5 bases, there was a span of 18 bases. The CDR3 totals 15 residues. Here the CDR3 reads CASSQTGGALTEAFF. The CDR3, as DNA: TGCGCCAGCAGCCAGACAGGCGGTGCGTTAACTGAAGCTTTCTTT.

The chain employs TRBV10-1 and TRBJ2-2, with D maybe TRBD2 (6 bases). Germline CDR1 and CDR2: WNHNN and SYGVQD (reference sequence). Trimming left V 4 bases short and J 6 bases short, with 9 bases between. The CDR3 totals 13 residues. The CDR3 DNA reads TGCGCCAGCAGTGGCGGGGTAGCCGGGGAGCTGTTTTTT. The encoded protein is CASSGGVAGELFF.

Concerning this clone itself: Distinct nucleotide sequences in the sample also encode this CDR3. The chain employs TRBV7-9 and TRBJ2-7; perhaps TRBD2 as D (6 bases). The CDR3 is made up of 13 amino acids. CDR1 is SEHNR, CDR2 FQNEAQ, per germline (reference sequence). Trimming took off 3 bases at V and 7 bases at J, with 13 bases between the two ends. The CDR3 DNA reads as TGTGCCAGCAGCTTGGAGGGAACGGGGGAGCAGTACTTC. Protein: CASSLEGTGEQYF. Full variable domain (rest looked up from reference TRBV7-9 and TRBJ2-7): DTGVSQNPRHKITKRGQNVTFRCDPISEHNRLYWYRQTLGQGPEFLTYFQNEAQLEKSRLLSDRFSAERPKGSFSTLEIQRTEQGDSAMYLCASSLEGTGEQYFGPGTRLTVT.

The chain has TRBV9 and TRBJ2-7, with 13 bases matching TRBD2. The CDR3 spans 15 residues. V shed 1 base, J shed 2 bases, and the junction held 0 bases outside the gene matches. Germline V gene sequence: CDR1 SGDLS, CDR2 YYNGEE. CDR3 sequence: CASSVTSGGAYEQYF. CDR3 sequence (DNA): TGTGCCAGCAGCGTAACTAGCGGGGGGGCCTACGAGCAGTACTTC.

The chain employs TRBV11-2 and TRBJ2-5; 11 bases are a match to TRBD2. Germline V lookup: CDR1 SGHAT, CDR2 FQNNGV. This CDR3 spans 15 amino acids. V lost 5 bases, J lost 4 bases, and 6 bases stayed unmatched. The CDR3 sequence is CASSRTGTSGETQYF. The DNA of the CDR3 is TGTGCCAGCAGCCGAACCGGGACTAGCGGAGAGACCCAGTACTTC.

J is TRBJ2-7 and V is TRBV7-9, with a possible D match to TRBD2 (6 bases). V gave up 4 bases and J gave up 3 bases, with 19 bases separating them. The CDR3 sequence is 16 residues long. In germline, CDR1 is SEHNR, CDR2 FQNEAQ (reference sequence). CDR3: CASSSYGGRGFYEQYF. The CDR3 DNA sequence: TGTGCCAGCAGCTCATATGGGGGACGGGGGTTCTACGAGCAGTACTTC. Based on the CDR3 plus reference TRBV7-9 and TRBJ2-7, the full variable domain is DTGVSQNPRHKITKRGQNVTFRCDPISEHNRLYWYRQTLGQGPEFLTYFQNEAQLEKSRLLSDRFSAERPKGSFSTLEIQRTEQGDSAMYLCASSSYGGRGFYEQYFGPGTRLTVT.

The V and J genes are TRBV5-4 and TRBJ1-4, with D possibly being TRBD1 (6 bases). V was shortened by 4 bases and J by 8 bases, with 15 bases between the two germline ends. The CDR3 has 14 amino acids. Per the germline V gene, CDR1 is SGHNT and CDR2 is YYREEE (reference sequence). This CDR3 reads CASSLTGTKEKLFF. CDR3 sequence (DNA): TGTGCCAGCAGCCTAACCGGGACAAAAGAAAAACTGTTTTTT. The variable domain in full, with the rest retrieved from reference TRBV5-4 and TRBJ1-4, is ETGVTQSPTHLIKTRGQQVTLRCSSQSGHNTVSWYQQALGQGPQFIFQYYREEENGRGNFPPRFSGLQFPNYSSELNVNALELDDSALYLCASSLTGTKEKLFFGSGTQLSVL.

J is TRBJ1-5 and V is TRBV6-5, with no clear D. The V end was cut by 9 bases, the J end by 6 bases, with 18 bases between. This CDR3 comprises 14 residues. Germline V gene sequence: CDR1 MNHEY, CDR2 SVGAGI. The CDR3 region has the DNA TGTGCCAGTGCCGAAACGGGAGGCAGTCAGCCCCAGCATTTT. Protein: CASAETGGSQPQHF.

The V call is TRBV28, the J call TRBJ2-5; D gene ambiguous. There are 12 residues in the CDR3. The germline CDR1 and CDR2 sequences are MDHEN and SYDVKM. V was trimmed by 2 bases and J by 5 bases, leaving 6 bases between them. CDR3 DNA sequence: TGTGCCAGCAGTTTACTATTGGAGACCCAGTACTTC. Encoded protein: CASSLLLETQYF.

The chain links TRBV2 to TRBJ2-7; TRBD2 aligns across 7 bases. Germline loops: CDR1 SNHLY, CDR2 FYNNEI. The V segment lost 6 bases and the J segment 5 bases; nucleotides outside the gene matches: 13. The length of the CDR3 is 15 residues. The CDR3 DNA reads TGTGCCAGCAGGTCGGGGGAGGGCCTCGGGAACGAGCAGTACTTC. It is translated as CASRSGEGLGNEQYF. The full variable domain, with the rest looked up from reference TRBV2 and TRBJ2-7, is EPEVTQTPSHQVTQMGQEVILRCVPISNHLYFYWYRQILGQKVEFLVSFYNNEISEKSEIFDDQFSVERPDGSNFTLKIRSTKLEDSAMYFCASRSGEGLGNEQYFGPGTRLTVT.

In this sample, this clone turned up a few times. The chain joins TRBV12-5 to TRBJ1-5, with no clear D. The germline CDR1 and CDR2 sequences are LGHNT and FRNRAP. V was shortened by 2 bases and J by 4 bases, with 9 bases between the two germline ends. The CDR3 consists of 14 residues. CDR3: CASGLSRGNQPQHF. The CDR3, as DNA: TGTGCTAGTGGTTTGAGCCGAGGGAATCAGCCCCAGCATTTT.

The rearrangement joins TRBV25-1 to TRBJ2-3, with 9 bases aligning to TRBD2. With V trimmed by 4 bases and J by 0 bases, 2 bases remained unmatched. From germline, CDR1 is MGHDK and CDR2 SYGVNS. The CDR3 consists of 15 residues. DNA for the CDR3: TGTGCCAGCAGTGGTCTAGCGGGGAGCACAGATACGCAGTATTTT. Its protein product is CASSGLAGSTDTQYF.

The rearrangement links TRBV19 to TRBJ2-5, with a possible D match to TRBD2 (7 bases). The germline V gene encodes CDR1 LNHDA and CDR2 SQIVND (reference sequence). The CDR3 spans 14 residues. Trimming shortened V by 5 bases and J by 4 bases, and 14 bases separated the two germline ends. CDR3 DNA sequence: TGTGCCAGTAGTGGCCGGGGGGCCCCAGAGACCCAGTACTTC. It is translated as CASSGRGAPETQYF.

This rearrangement joins TRBV18 to TRBJ2-3, with 7 bases lining up with TRBD2. V lost 1 base to trimming and J lost 1 base; unmatched junction nucleotides: 2. The CDR3 has 15 residues. Germline V gene data show CDR1 as KGHSH and CDR2 as LQKENI. CDR3 amino acids: CASSPRAGGTDTQYF. CDR3 DNA: TGTGCCAGCTCACCACGGGCGGGGGGCACAGATACGCAGTATTTT.

V usage is TRBV21-1 and J usage is TRBJ2-7; the table's D call of TRBD1 was not tested on the DNA. TRBV21-1 is a recognized pseudogene. This CDR3 is 16 amino acids long. This chain's CDR3 is CASSKGWGDRTYEQYF. The CDR3 nucleotides are TGTGCCAGCAGCAAAGGATGGGGCGACAGGACCTACGAGCAGTACTTC.

The V and J genes are TRBV28 and TRBJ1-3; D remains ambiguous. CDR3 length: 13 residues. The V gene lost 2 bases and the J gene lost 4 bases, with 6 bases spanning the gap. Germline CDR1 is MDHEN and CDR2 is SYDVKM. The CDR3 region is CASSLVRGNTIYF. The CDR3 DNA sequence: TGTGCCAGCAGTTTAGTCAGGGGAAACACCATATATTTT.